This TCR beta chain was sequenced in a study of blood T cell repertoires in COVID-19. Overall study context: Some COVID-19 samples were acute and others convalescent; all came from the United States, Italy and Spain. From T cells, B-cell-depleted T cells, or PBMCs came the material, which was cDNA or gDNA.

Per the original methods: Nucleated cell number was recorded as an estimate derived from reference gene primer amplification. Method: immunoSEQ multiplex PCR; TCRdb's copy keeps in-frame clones and lacks some. That table is the source of V, J and clone size, and D and trimming were worked out from the DNA. The data contain 280,000 or so clones, 83% of them singletons. V lost 6 bases and J 6 bases, leaving 11 bases between the germline ends. The CDR3 has 13 residues. The sequence was obtained from a woman aged 50 to 60 who had recovered from COVID-19. Sequenced: peripheral blood. The chain employs TRBV12-3 or TRBV12-4 and TRBJ2-2; perhaps TRBD2 as D (5 bases). The CDR3 region is CASRPDLPGELFF. CDR3 DNA: TGTGCCAGCAGACCGGACTTACCCGGGGAGCTGTTTTTT.